This T cell receptor (beta chain) was identified during a study of patients and donors after allogeneic stem cell transplantation. TCRdb analysed the RT-PCR reads with MiXCR anew, one entry per CDR3 protein. The sample has roughly 180,000 distinct CDR3 sequences, less than 45% seen once; the top ten hold 33%. Unmatched junction bases numbered 9, after V lost 6 bases and J lost 4 bases. This CDR3 comprises 15 residues. Input material: blood, either unsorted or a sorted T cell fraction (not recorded which). The J gene is TRBJ2-7, the V gene TRBV12-3 or TRBV12-4; 10 bases align to TRBD1. The receptor was derived from a human donor who was either an allogeneic HSCT recipient or a stem cell or donor lymphocyte infusion donor (not recorded which). It is not recorded whose cells these are; they may come from a transplant donor. CDR3 residues: CASSYRDRGPYEQYF. The DNA for the CDR3 is TGTGCCAGCAGCTACCGGGACAGGGGTCCTTACGAGCAGTACTTC.